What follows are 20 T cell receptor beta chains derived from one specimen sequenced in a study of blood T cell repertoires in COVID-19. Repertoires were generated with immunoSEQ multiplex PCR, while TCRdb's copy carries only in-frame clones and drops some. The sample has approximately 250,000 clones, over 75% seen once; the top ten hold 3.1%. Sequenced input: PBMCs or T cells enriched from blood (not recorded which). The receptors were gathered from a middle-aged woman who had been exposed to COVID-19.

The CDR3 coding sequence is TGTGCCAGTAGGGTTACAGGGTCTTCCGGCGGGGAGCTGTTTTTT. Amino acid sequence: CASRVTGSSGGELFF. J is TRBJ2-2 and V is TRBV19; D perhaps matches TRBD1 (6 bases). V was clipped by 6 bases and J by 7 bases, with 18 bases between them. This CDR3 region has 15 residues. Per the germline V gene, CDR1 is LNHDA and CDR2 is SQIVND (reference sequence).

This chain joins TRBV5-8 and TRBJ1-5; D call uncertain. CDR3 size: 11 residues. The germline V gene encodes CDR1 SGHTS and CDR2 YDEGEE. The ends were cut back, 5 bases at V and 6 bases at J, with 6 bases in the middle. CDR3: CASSMSQPQHF. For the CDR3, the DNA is TGTGCCAGCAGTATGAGTCAGCCCCAGCATTTT.

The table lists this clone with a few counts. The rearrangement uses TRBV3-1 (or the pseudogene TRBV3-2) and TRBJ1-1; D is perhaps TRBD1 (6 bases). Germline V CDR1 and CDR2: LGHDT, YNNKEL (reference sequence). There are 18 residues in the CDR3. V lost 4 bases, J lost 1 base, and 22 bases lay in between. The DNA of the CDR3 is TGTGCCAGCAGCCGAGATTACTCAACGGGACAAAGGAACACTGAAGCTTTCTTT. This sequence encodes CASSRDYSTGQRNTEAFF.

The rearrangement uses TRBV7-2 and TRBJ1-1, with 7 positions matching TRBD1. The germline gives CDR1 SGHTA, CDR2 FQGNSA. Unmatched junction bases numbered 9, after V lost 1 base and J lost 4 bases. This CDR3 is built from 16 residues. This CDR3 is CASSLEWGQRITEAFF. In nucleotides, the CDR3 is TGTGCCAGCAGCTTAGAGTGGGGACAGCGAATCACTGAAGCTTTCTTT.

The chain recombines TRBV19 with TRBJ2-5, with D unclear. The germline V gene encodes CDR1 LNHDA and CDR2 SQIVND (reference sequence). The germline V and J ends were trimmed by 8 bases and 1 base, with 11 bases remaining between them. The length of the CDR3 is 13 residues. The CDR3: CASSGAFQETQYF. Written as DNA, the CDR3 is TGTGCCAGTTCTGGAGCTTTCCAAGAGACCCAGTACTTC.

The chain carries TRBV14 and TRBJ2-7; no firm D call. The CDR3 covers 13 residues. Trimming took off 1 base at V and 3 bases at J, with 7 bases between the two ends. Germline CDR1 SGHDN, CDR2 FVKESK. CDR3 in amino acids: CASSQASSYEQYF. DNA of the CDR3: TGTGCCAGCAGCCAAGCTTCGAGCTACGAGCAGTACTTC.

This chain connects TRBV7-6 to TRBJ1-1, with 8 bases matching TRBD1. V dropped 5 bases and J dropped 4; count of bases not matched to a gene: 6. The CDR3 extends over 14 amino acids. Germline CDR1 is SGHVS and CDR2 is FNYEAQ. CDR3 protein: CASSHQGAATEAFF. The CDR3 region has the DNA TGTGCCAGCAGCCATCAGGGGGCGGCCACTGAAGCTTTCTTT. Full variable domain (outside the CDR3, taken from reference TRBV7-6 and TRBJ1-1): GAGVSQSPRYKVTKRGQDVALRCDPISGHVSLYWYRQALGQGPEFLTYFNYEAQQDKSGLPNDRFSAERPEGSISTLTIQRTEQRDSAMYRCASSHQGAATEAFFGQGTRLTVV.

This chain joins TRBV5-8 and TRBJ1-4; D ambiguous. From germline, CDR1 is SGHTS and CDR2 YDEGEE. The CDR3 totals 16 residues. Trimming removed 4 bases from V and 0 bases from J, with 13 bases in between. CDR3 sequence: CASSRYVGATNEKLFF. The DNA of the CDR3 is TGTGCCAGCAGCCGATACGTGGGAGCAACTAATGAAAAACTGTTTTTT.

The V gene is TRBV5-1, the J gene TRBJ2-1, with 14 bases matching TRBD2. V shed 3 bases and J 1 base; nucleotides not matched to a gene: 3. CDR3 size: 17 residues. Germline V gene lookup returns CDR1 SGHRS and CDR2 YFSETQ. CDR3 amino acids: CASSSGLAGVSYNEQFF. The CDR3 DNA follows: TGCGCCAGCAGCTCGGGACTAGCGGGGGTGTCCTACAATGAGCAGTTCTTC. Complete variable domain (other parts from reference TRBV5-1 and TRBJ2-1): KAGVTQTPRYLIKTRGQQVTLSCSPISGHRSVSWYQQTPGQGLQFLFEYFSETQRNKGNFPGRFSGRQFSNSRSEMNVSTLELGDSALYLCASSSGLAGVSYNEQFFGPGTRLTVL.

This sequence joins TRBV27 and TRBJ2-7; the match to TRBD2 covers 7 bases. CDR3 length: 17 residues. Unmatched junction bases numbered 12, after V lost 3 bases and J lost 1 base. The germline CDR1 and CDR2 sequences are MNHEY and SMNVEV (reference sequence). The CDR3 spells CASSFGQGGLGSYEQYF. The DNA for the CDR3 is TGTGCCAGCAGTTTCGGGCAGGGAGGGTTGGGATCCTACGAGCAGTACTTC.

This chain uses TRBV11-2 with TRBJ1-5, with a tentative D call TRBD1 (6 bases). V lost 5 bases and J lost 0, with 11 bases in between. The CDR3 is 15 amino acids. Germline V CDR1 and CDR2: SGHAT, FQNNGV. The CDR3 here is CASSEDRYSNQPQHF. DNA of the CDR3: TGTGCCAGCAGCGAAGACAGGTATAGCAATCAGCCCCAGCATTTT.

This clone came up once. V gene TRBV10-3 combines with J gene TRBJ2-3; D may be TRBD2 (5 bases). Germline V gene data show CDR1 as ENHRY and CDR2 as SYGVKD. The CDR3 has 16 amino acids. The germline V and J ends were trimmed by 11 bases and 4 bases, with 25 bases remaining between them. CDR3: CASRPRGAEFADTQYF. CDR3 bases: TGTGCCTCACGACCACGGGGAGCGGAATTTGCAGATACGCAGTATTTT.

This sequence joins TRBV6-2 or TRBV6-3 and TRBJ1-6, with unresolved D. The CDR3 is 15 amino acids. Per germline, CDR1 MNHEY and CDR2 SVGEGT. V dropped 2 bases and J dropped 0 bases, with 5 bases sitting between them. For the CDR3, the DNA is TGTGCCAGCAGTTACCGGAGCTCCTATAATTCACCCCTCCACTTT. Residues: CASSYRSSYNSPLHF.

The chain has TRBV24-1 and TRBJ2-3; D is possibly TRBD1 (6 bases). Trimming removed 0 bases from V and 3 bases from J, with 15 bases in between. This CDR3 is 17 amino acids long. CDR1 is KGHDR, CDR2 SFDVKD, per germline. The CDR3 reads CATSDLRGQGRTDTQYF. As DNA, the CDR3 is TGTGCCACCAGTGATTTGCGTGGTCAGGGGAGAACAGATACGCAGTATTTT.

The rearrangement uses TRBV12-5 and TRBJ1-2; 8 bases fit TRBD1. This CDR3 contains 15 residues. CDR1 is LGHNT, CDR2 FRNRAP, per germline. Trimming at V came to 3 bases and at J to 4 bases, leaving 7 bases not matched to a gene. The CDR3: CASGFLGQAAYGYTF. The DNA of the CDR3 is TGTGCTAGTGGTTTCCTGGGACAGGCCGCCTATGGCTACACCTTC.

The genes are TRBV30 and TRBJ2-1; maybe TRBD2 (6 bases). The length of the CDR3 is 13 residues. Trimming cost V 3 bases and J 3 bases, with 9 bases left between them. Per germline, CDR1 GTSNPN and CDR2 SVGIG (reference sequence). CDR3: CAWRVAVYNEQFF. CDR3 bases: TGTGCCTGGAGGGTAGCGGTCTACAATGAGCAGTTCTTC.

CDR3 nucleotide sequence: TGTGCCAGCAGTTTAGCGGGACCCGGGGAGCTGTTTTTT. This codes for CASSLAGPGELFF. The chain employs TRBV27 and TRBJ2-2; tentative D call: TRBD2 (6 bases). Looked up from germline, CDR1 is MNHEY and CDR2 is SMNVEV (reference sequence). Trimming cost V 2 bases and J 6 bases, with 7 bases left between them. CDR3 length equals 13 residues.

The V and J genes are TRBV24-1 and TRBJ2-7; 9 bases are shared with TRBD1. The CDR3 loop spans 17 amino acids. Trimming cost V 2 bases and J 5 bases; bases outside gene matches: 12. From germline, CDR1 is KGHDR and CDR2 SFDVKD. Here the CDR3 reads CATSDSTGGKTYNEQYF. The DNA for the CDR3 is TGTGCCACCAGTGATTCCACAGGGGGCAAAACCTATAACGAGCAGTACTTC.

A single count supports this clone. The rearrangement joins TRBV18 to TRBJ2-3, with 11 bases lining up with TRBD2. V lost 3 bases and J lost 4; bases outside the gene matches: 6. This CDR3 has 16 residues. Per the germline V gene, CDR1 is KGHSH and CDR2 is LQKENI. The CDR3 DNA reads TGTGCCAGCTCACCGGCGTTACTAGCGGGGGCAGATACGCAGTATTTT. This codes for CASSPALLAGADTQYF.

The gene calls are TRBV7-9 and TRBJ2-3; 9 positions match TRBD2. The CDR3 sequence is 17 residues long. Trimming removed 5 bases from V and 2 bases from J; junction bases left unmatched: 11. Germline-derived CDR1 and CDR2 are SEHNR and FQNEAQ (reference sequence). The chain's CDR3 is CASSLLAGGRVTDTQYF. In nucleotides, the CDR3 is TGTGCCAGCAGCCTACTAGCCGGCGGGAGGGTCACAGATACGCAGTATTTT.